This TCR beta chain appears in the sequencing data of a study of shared clonotypes between healthy human individuals. As for the study in general: CD4 naive cells filled three plates per donor, CD4 memory three, CD8 naive two and CD8 memory one. Study observations and caveats: How much donors shared clonotypes was expected to be affected by sequencing depth.

Across several immunoSEQ plates, the genomic DNA of each subset was split evenly. The assay was immunoSEQ multiplex PCR, and TCRdb's table has in-frame clones only and misses some. The repertoire includes around 1.5 million clones, about 98% of them detected once, and around 0.45% sits in the top ten. Splitting of CD4+ cells produced CD45RA+ naive and CD45RA-negative memory subsets. V lost 7 bases to trimming and J lost 5 bases, with 12 bases between them. The CDR3 covers 11 residues. Germline V CDR1 and CDR2: SQVTM, ANQGSEA. This clone has just one count. Its target is unknown. This receptor was identified in a young man in good health. Sequencing was performed on naive CD4+ T cells sorted from blood. The subset is: CD45RA+ positively selected. The V gene is TRBV29-1, the J gene TRBJ2-7, with unresolved D. CDR3 loop: CSASRGNEQYF. DNA of the CDR3: TGCAGCGCCAGTCGTGGGAACGAGCAGTACTTC.